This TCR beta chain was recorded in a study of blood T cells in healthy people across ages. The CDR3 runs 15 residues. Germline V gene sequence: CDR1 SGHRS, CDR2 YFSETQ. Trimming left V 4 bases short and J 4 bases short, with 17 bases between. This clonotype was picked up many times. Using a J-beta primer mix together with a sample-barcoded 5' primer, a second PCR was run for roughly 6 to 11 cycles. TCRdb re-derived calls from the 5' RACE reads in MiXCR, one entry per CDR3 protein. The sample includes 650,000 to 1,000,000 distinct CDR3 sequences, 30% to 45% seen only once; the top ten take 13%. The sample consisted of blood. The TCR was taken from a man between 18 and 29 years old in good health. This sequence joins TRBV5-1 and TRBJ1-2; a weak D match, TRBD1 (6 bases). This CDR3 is CASSPGQGGTYGYTF. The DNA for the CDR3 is TGCGCCAGCAGCCCAGGACAAGGGGGAACCTATGGCTACACCTTC.